Following are 6 T cell receptor beta chains from one sample sequenced in a study of identifying expanded T cells in peripheral blood. The table came from immunoSEQ multiplex PCR; TCRdb's copy has only in-frame clones and leaves some out. In the table there are approximately 90,000 clones, roughly 86% of which are singletons. The sample taken for sequencing was blood. These receptors came from a person between 18 and 75 years old in good health.

The chain recombines TRBV4-3 with TRBJ2-3; D might be TRBD1 (6 bases). Germline V CDR1 and CDR2: LGHNA, YSLEER. V lost 2 bases and J 6 bases, leaving 21 bases between the germline ends. This CDR3 is built from 17 residues. The chain's CDR3 is CASSQRAPGTFGDTQYF. In nucleotides, the CDR3 is TGCGCCAGCAGCCAACGCGCGCCCGGGACATTCGGCGATACGCAGTATTTT.

The chain's CDR3 is CASSLTIRGVNSPLHF. CDR3 bases: TGCGCCAGCAGCTTAACAATACGGGGGGTGAATTCACCCCTCCACTTT. V gene TRBV5-1 combines with J gene TRBJ1-6, with a possible D match to TRBD1 (5 bases). The V and J ends lost 2 bases and 7 bases respectively, with 16 bases between them. This CDR3 contains 16 residues. In germline, CDR1 is SGHRS, CDR2 YFSETQ.

This chain connects TRBV7-9 to TRBJ1-2, with D perhaps matching TRBD1 (5 bases). The CDR3 runs 12 residues. V shed 5 bases and J shed 4 bases, with 8 bases lying between them. In germline, CDR1 is SEHNR, CDR2 FQNEAQ (reference sequence). CDR3 coding DNA: TGTGCCAGCAGCCCCGGGGCCTATGGCTACACCTTC. This codes for CASSPGAYGYTF.

V usage is TRBV6-6 and J usage is TRBJ2-1, with D perhaps TRBD1 (6 bases). The CDR3 is 13 amino acids. Germline V gene lookup returns CDR1 MNHNY and CDR2 SVGAGI (reference sequence). V lost 6 bases and J lost 5, with 11 bases in between. CDR3 protein: CASRLTGNNEQFF. Written as DNA, the CDR3 is TGTGCCAGCAGATTGACAGGAAACAATGAGCAGTTCTTC.

The chain uses TRBV5-1 and TRBJ2-3, with TRBD2 matching 7 bases. The V gene end was trimmed by 1 base and the J gene end by 3 bases; junction bases not matched to a gene: 11. Germline V gives CDR1 SGHRS, CDR2 YFSETQ. The CDR3 runs to 17 residues. CDR3 nucleotide sequence: TGCGCCAGCAGCTTGAATCCCTCTTCAGCGGGGACAGATACGCAGTATTTT. Its translation: CASSLNPSSAGTDTQYF.

The chain joins TRBV5-1 to TRBJ2-5, with TRBD2 identical over 13 bases. J gave up 4 bases and V 0 bases, and 6 bases lay outside the gene matches. The CDR3 is 17 amino acids. Germline V CDR1 and CDR2: SGHRS, YFSETQ. CDR3: CASSLGLAGGSRETQYF. In DNA, the CDR3 is TGCGCCAGCAGCTTGGGACTAGCGGGGGGTAGTAGAGAGACCCAGTACTTC.